The source of this T cell receptor beta chain is a study of blood T cell repertoires in COVID-19. About the study: The cDNA or gDNA used as material had been derived from T cells, B-cell-depleted T cells, or PBMCs.

Authors' processing steps: Researchers report that nucleated cell counts were estimated from reference gene primer amplification. Sequencing used immunoSEQ multiplex PCR; TCRdb keeps in-frame clones, though not all of them. The D gene and trimming were derived from the DNA, and the V and J assignments and clone size from that table. The data contain roughly 150,000 clones, roughly nine tenths of them singletons. V trimming: 2 bases; J trimming: 6 bases; junction bases outside the gene matches: 11. Germline CDR1 reads SGHTA; CDR2 reads FQGNSA. The CDR3 covers 16 residues. The specimen sequenced was peripheral blood. V usage is TRBV7-2 and J usage is TRBJ2-7; 9 positions agree with TRBD1. The receptor was derived from a woman aged 70-85 years with acute or convalescent COVID-19. The CDR3 DNA reads TGTGCCAGCAGCTTATTAGGGACCTCGACAGGGGGCGAGCAGTACTTC. This sequence encodes CASSLLGTSTGGEQYF.